These T cell receptor beta chains were read from a single sample in a study of blood T cells in healthy people across ages. MiXCR, applied by TCRdb to the 5' RACE reads, yields one record per CDR3 protein. Of about 1,600,000 distinct CDR3 sequences in the sample, about 43% were seen once. Material: blood. The receptors originated from a woman aged 18-29 years in good health. CDR3s leave out the opening cysteine and the closing phenylalanine or tryptophan. Size is omitted from some rows. Given values are once, few, many or a class for expanded clones.

.,TRBJ2-5,TRBV29-1,SVDLPSDEQY
.,TRBJ1-6,TRBV9,ASKAESSYNSPLH
few,TRBJ1-5,TRBV12-3/TRBV12-4,ASTPGTLNQPQH
.,TRBJ2-6,TRBV7-9,ASSLAGTSGANVPT
.,TRBJ1-1,TRBV20-1,SARGDGGKNTEAF
.,TRBJ2-3,TRBV5-6,ASSPDRGNTDTQY
many,TRBJ2-1,TRBV4-1,ASSQEYRNEQF
.,TRBJ1-5,TRBV6-5,ASSARGLPNQPQH
few,TRBJ1-2,TRBV2,AGMNYGYT
.,TRBJ2-1,TRBV20-1,SASAGPLRF
few,TRBJ1-1,TRBV10-3,AISDDTYNTEAF
once,TRBJ1-5,TRBV7-2,ASTAGRGYQPQH
.,TRBJ1-6,TRBV2,AGSEGTANSPLH
.,TRBJ2-3,TRBV10-1,ASRPGQGQDTQY
few,TRBJ1-4,TRBV15,ATSREGESEKLF
.,TRBJ2-1,TRBV7-9,ASSSLIYEQF
many,TRBJ2-1,TRBV29-1,SVEDVDFVPGVLNEQF
few,TRBJ2-4,TRBV6-1,ASSPNDRASQY
.,TRBJ2-6,TRBV4-1,ASSQDQSGANVLT
few,TRBJ2-1,TRBV7-3,ASSPSWGGLDNEQF
.,TRBJ2-7,TRBV3-1,ASSKYRGQEQY
.,TRBJ2-7,TRBV7-2,ASSFTGTSGSYEQY
.,TRBJ1-5,TRBV12-3/TRBV12-4,ASKNGPQPQH
.,TRBJ2-1,TRBV11-2,TSRATGGDYNEQF
.,.,TRBV21-1,ASSKVRGTGVHEQY
.,TRBJ2-5,TRBV7-9,ASSREWETQY
.,.,TRBV27,ASRWLMGASNEQY
.,TRBJ2-6,TRBV5-6,ASSRWTSGANVLT
.,TRBJ2-6,TRBV21-1,ASSKAEATQLVFVGNVLT
.,TRBJ2-3,TRBV27,ASSGQDTQY
.,TRBJ1-2,TRBV30,AWRVGLAPLNYGYT
few,TRBJ2-7,TRBV4-1,ASSQGLQVSYEQY
.,TRBJ2-3,TRBV7-6,ASSLGTRGPTDTQY
few,TRBJ1-2,TRBV6-1,ASLQPGQSYGYT
.,TRBJ2-7,TRBV11-2,ASSRVTGGYPYEQY
.,TRBJ2-7,TRBV10-2,ASRSSGGGYEQY
.,TRBJ2-1,TRBV4-1,ASSQLGLFSNEQF
.,TRBJ1-1,TRBV5-1,ASSKERTEAF
.,TRBJ2-7,TRBV7-2,ASSPSPDSYEQY
.,TRBJ1-1,TRBV20-1,SARDGPMNTEAF
many,TRBJ2-7,TRBV5-1,ASSRTSGRLEQY
few,TRBJ2-7,TRBV12-3/TRBV12-4,ASSFRREAYEQY
.,TRBJ2-1,TRBV7-9,ASSLVGSNEQF
few,TRBJ1-5,TRBV10-3,AISGRDDRSQH
few,TRBJ2-5,TRBV3-1,ASSQVRTSVEETQY
.,TRBJ2-1,TRBV3-1,ASSQGWEAYNEQF
.,TRBJ2-7,TRBV4-1,ASSPPTSGGPYEQY
.,TRBJ2-5,TRBV28,STLGRADETQY
.,TRBJ1-2,TRBV6-6,ASSDQMNYGYT
.,TRBJ2-7,TRBV10-3,AIGGYQNEQY
few,TRBJ2-3,TRBV21-1,ASRNPGLETTQY
few,TRBJ2-7,TRBV7-9,ASSPTGSGYEQY
few,TRBJ2-1,TRBV25-1,ASRSTTGGGNYNEQF
few,TRBJ2-3,TRBV29-1,SVVGTSPTDTQY